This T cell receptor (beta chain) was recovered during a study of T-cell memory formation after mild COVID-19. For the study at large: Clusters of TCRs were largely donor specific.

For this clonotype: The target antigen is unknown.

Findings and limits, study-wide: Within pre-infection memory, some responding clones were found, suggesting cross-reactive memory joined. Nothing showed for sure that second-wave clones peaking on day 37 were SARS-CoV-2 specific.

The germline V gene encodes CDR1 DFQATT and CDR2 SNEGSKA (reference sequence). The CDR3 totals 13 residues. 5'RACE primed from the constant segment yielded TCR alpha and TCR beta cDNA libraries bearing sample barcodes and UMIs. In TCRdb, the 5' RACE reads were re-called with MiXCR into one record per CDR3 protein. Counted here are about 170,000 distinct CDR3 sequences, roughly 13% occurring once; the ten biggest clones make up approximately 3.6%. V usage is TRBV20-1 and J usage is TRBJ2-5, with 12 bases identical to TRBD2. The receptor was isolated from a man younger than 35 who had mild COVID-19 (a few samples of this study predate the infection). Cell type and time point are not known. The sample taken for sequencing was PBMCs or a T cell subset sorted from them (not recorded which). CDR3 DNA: TGCAGGCTAGCGGGGGGGATCCACGAGACCCAGTACTTC. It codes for CRLAGGIHETQYF.